The clone carrying this TCR beta chain was observed a handful of times. TCRdb recomputed calls from the 5' RACE reads with MiXCR, one row per CDR3 protein. The data show some 600,000 distinct CDR3 sequences, 12% seen once. This sample was included in a study of T cells after yellow fever vaccination. The J segment lost 4 bases and the V segment lost 5 bases, leaving 14 bases of the junction unmatched. The CDR3 has 19 amino acids. CDR1 is DFQATT and CDR2 is SNEGSKA in the germline V gene (reference sequence). The chain couples TRBV20-1 to TRBJ2-1, with 16 bases fitting TRBD2. Here the sequenced sample was PBMCs, taken on the day of the yellow fever booster vaccination. The clonotype originates from a man under 40 who received the YFV17D yellow fever vaccine. CDR3 nucleotides: TGCAGTGCTCAAGCGTCCGGGACTAGCGGGAGGGCGGGGTACAATGAGCAGTTCTTC. It specifies CSAQASGTSGRAGYNEQFF.